This T cell receptor beta chain is drawn from a study of technical replicates of blood from a handful of donors. Germline trimming cut 2 bases from V and 4 bases from J; bases unmatched to any gene: 6. The V gene's germline CDR1 is SGHRS and CDR2 YFSETQ. The CDR3 totals 15 residues. Produced via immunoSEQ multiplex PCR; TCRdb's table is partial and in-frame only. The table includes 70,000 to 95,000 clones, 95% to 98% detected once. The sequencing sample was made of T cells isolated from PBMCs. The source is a human donor in good health. The V and J genes are TRBV5-1 and TRBJ2-3; 8 nucleotides agree with TRBD2. The chain's CDR3 is CASSFTGGWADTQYF. The CDR3 nucleotides are TGCGCCAGCAGCTTCACGGGAGGGTGGGCAGATACGCAGTATTTT.